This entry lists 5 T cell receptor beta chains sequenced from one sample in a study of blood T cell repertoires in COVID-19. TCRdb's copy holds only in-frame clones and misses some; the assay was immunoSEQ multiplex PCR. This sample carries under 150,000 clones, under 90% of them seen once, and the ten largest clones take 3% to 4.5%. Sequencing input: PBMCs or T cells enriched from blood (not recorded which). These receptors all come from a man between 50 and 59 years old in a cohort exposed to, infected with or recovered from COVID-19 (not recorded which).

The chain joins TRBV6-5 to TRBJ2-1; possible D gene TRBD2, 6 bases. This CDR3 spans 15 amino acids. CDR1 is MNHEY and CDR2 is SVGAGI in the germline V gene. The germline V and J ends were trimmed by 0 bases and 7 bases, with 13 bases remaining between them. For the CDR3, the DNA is TGTGCCAGCAGTTACTCGAGTCAGGGAGGTAATGAGCAGTTCTTC. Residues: CASSYSSQGGNEQFF.

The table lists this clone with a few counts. The CDR3 bases are TGTGCCACCAGCAGAGATCAGGCAAGCAATCAGCCCCAGCATTTT. It translates to CATSRDQASNQPQHF. The chain links TRBV15 to TRBJ1-5; D ambiguous. This CDR3 is 15 amino acids long. Germline loops: CDR1 LNHNV, CDR2 YYDKDF (reference sequence). The V end lost 0 bases, the J end lost 1 base, and 7 bases lay between the germline ends.

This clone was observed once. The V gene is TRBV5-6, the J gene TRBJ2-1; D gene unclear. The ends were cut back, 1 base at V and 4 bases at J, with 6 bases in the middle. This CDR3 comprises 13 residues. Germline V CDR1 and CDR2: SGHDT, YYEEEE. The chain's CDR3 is CASSLPSYNEQFF. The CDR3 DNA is TGTGCCAGCAGCTTGCCCAGTTACAATGAGCAGTTCTTC.

CDR3 nucleotide sequence: TGTGCCAGCAGTTTATCCGGCGGAGCCGGAAGGGGTGAAAAACTGTTTTTT. It translates to CASSLSGGAGRGEKLFF. V is TRBV28 and J is TRBJ1-4; D possibly corresponds to TRBD1 (5 bases). The germline V and J ends were trimmed by 1 base and 7 bases, with 19 bases remaining between them. This CDR3 comprises 17 residues. CDR1 is MDHEN and CDR2 is SYDVKM in the germline V gene.

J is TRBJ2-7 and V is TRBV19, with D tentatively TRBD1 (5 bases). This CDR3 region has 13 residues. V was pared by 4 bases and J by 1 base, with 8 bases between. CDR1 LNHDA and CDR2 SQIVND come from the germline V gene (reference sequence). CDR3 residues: CASSRGSSYEQYF. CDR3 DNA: TGTGCCAGTAGTAGGGGCTCATCCTACGAGCAGTACTTC.